A single T cell receptor beta chain is shown here with its context. Under the authors' procedure: How many nucleated cells were present was estimated from reference gene primer amplification. Assay used: immunoSEQ multiplex PCR; TCRdb lists only in-frame clones, some missing. D and trimming come from the DNA, and the V and J calls and clone size come from that table. The sample lists 150,000 or so clones, around 86% occurring once. The sample belongs to a study of blood T cell repertoires in COVID-19. The wider study: T cells, B-cell-depleted T cells, or PBMCs supplied cDNA or gDNA.

V was clipped by 8 bases and J by 4 bases; unmatched bases: 7. Germline V CDR1 and CDR2: SEHNR, FQNEAQ (reference sequence). CDR3 length: 13 residues. The V and J genes are TRBV7-9 and TRBJ1-2, with 7 bases aligning to TRBD1. Sequencing input: peripheral blood. This TCR derives from a man aged 60-69 years with acute or convalescent COVID-19. The CDR3 sequence is CASETGLAYGYTF. The CDR3 DNA reads TGTGCCAGCGAGACAGGGTTGGCCTATGGCTACACCTTC.